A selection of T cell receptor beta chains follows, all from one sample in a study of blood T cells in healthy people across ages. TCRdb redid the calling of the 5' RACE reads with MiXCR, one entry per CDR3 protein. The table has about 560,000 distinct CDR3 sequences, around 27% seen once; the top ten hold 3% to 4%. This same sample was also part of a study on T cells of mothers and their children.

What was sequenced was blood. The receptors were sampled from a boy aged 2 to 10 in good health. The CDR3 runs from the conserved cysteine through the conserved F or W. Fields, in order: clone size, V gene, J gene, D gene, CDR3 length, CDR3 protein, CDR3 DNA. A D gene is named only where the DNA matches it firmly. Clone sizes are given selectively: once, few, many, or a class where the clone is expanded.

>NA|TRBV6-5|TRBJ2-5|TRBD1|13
CASGRQGQETQYF
TGTGCCAGCGGCCGACAGGGCCAAGAGACCCAGTACTTC
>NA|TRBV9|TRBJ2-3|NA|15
CASSGRDKSTDTQYF
TGTGCCAGCAGCGGCCGGGACAAGAGCACAGATACGCAGTATTTT
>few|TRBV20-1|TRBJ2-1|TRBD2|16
CSARDQVRGIYNEQFF
TGCAGTGCTAGAGATCAGGTGCGGGGGATTTACAATGAGCAGTTCTTC
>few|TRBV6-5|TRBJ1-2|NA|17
CASSYRAALGWNYGYTF
TGTGCCAGCAGTTACAGGGCAGCCCTGGGGTGGAACTATGGCTACACCTTC
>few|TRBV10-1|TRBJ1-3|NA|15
CASSANRDSGNTIYF
TGCGCCAGCAGTGCGAACAGGGATTCTGGAAACACCATATATTTT
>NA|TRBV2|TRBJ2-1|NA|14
CAIPWGGAGNEQFF
TGTGCCATCCCCTGGGGGGGGGCGGGCAATGAGCAGTTCTTC
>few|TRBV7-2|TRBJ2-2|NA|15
CASSLGQGKTGELFF
TGTGCCAGCAGCTTAGGTCAGGGTAAAACCGGGGAGCTGTTTTTT
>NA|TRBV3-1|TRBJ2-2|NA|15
CASSQVGGHTGELFF
TGTGCCAGCAGCCAAGTAGGGGGACACACCGGGGAGCTGTTTTTT
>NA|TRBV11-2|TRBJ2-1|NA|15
CASSLGQGGYNEQFF
TGTGCCAGCAGCTTAGGGCAGGGCGGTTACAATGAGCAGTTCTTC
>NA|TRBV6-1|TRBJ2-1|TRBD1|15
CASSGDRVNYNEQFF
TGTGCCAGCAGTGGGGACAGGGTGAACTACAATGAGCAGTTCTTC
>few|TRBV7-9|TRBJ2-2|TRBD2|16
CASSPGSGIHTGELFF
TGTGCCAGCAGCCCGGGTAGCGGGATACACACCGGGGAGCTGTTTTTT
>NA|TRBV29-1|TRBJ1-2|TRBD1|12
CSVERQGAGYTF
TGCAGCGTTGAGAGACAGGGGGCGGGCTACACCTTC
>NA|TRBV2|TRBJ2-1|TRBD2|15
CASTGAGGSYNEQFF
TGTGCCAGCACCGGAGCGGGGGGTTCCTACAATGAGCAGTTCTTC
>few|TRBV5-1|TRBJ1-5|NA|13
CAGSPAGGQPQHF
TGCGCCGGCAGTCCGGCGGGCGGGCAGCCCCAGCATTTT
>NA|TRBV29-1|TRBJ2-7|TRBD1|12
CSVEGTGGSKYF
TGCAGCGTTGAGGGGACAGGGGGCAGCAAGTACTTC
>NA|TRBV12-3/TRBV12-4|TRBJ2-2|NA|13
CASSPWGHGELFF
TGTGCCAGCAGTCCCTGGGGCCACGGGGAGCTGTTTTTT
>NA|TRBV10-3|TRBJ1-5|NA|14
CAISEGPSNQPQHF
TGTGCCATCAGTGAAGGCCCAAGCAATCAGCCCCAGCATTTT
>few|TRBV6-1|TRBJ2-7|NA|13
CASSEIRVDEQYF
TGTGCCAGCAGTGAAATCCGGGTAGACGAGCAGTACTTC
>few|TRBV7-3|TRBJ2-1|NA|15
CASSRIGGSYNEQFF
TGTGCCAGCAGCCGGATAGGGGGATCCTACAATGAGCAGTTCTTC
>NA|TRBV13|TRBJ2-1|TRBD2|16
CASSLTGLDSYNEQFF
TGTGCCAGCAGCCTTACAGGACTAGATTCCTACAATGAGCAGTTCTTC
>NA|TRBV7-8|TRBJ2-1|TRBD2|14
CASSQTSVHNEQFF
TGTGCCAGCAGCCAGACTAGCGTACACAATGAGCAGTTCTTC
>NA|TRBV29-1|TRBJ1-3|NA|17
CSVEKGPLGSAGNTIYF
TGCAGCGTTGAAAAGGGGCCCCTTGGTTCTGCTGGAAACACCATATATTTT
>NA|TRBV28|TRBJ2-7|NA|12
CASHRRRMEQYF
TGTGCCAGCCACCGTCGGCGGATGGAGCAGTACTTC
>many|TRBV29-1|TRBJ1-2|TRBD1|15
CSVEDPGTGGYGYTF
TGCAGCGTTGAAGACCCCGGGACAGGGGGTTATGGCTACACCTTC
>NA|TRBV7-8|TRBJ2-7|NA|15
CASSLGSEAFYEQYF
TGTGCCAGCAGCTTAGGCTCCGAAGCTTTCTACGAGCAGTACTTC
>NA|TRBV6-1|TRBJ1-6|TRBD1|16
CATRTGQSSYNSPLHF
TGTGCCACCCGGACAGGACAAAGCTCCTATAATTCACCCCTCCACTTT
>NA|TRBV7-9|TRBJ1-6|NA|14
CASSLGRGGSPLHF
TGTGCCAGCAGCTTAGGTAGGGGTGGCTCACCCCTCCACTTT
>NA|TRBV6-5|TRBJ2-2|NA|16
CASSYSFGRSTGELFF
TGTGCCAGCAGTTACTCGTTCGGGCGGAGCACCGGGGAGCTGTTTTTT
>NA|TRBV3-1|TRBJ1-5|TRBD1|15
CASSHGQGFNQPQHF
TGTGCCAGCAGCCACGGACAGGGTTTCAATCAGCCCCAGCATTTT
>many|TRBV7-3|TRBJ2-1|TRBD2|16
CADFGGGRGSYNEQFF
TGTGCCGATTTTGGGGGGGGTCGCGGGTCCTACAATGAGCAGTTCTTC
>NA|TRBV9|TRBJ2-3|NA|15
CASSPDSGYTDTQYF
TGTGCCAGCAGCCCCGATAGCGGATACACAGATACGCAGTATTTT
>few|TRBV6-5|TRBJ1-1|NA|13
CASSYTQNTEAFF
TGTGCCAGCAGTTACACCCAGAACACTGAAGCTTTCTTT
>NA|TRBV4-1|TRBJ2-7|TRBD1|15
CASSQDGTDRYEQYF
TGCGCCAGCAGCCAAGACGGGACAGACCGCTACGAGCAGTACTTC
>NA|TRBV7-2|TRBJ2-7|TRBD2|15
CASSLRASGSDEQYF
TGTGCCAGCAGCTTAAGGGCTAGCGGGAGTGACGAGCAGTACTTC
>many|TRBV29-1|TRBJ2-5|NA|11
CSVGTGEAQYF
TGCAGCGTCGGGACGGGGGAGGCCCAGTACTTC
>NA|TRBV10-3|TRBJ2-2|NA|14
CASVDSLRTGELFF
TGTGCCTCCGTGGACTCCCTTAGGACCGGGGAGCTGTTTTTT
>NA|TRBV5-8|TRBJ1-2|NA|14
CASSLVAPLYGYTF
TGTGCCAGCAGCTTGGTTGCGCCTCTCTATGGCTACACCTTC
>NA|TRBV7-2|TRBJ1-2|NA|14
CASSPPGRNYGYTF
TGTGCCAGCAGCCCCCCTGGGAGGAACTATGGCTACACCTTC
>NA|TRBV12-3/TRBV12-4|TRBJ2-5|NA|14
CASSPWIGRETQYF
TGTGCCAGCAGCCCCTGGATAGGGCGGGAGACCCAGTACTTC
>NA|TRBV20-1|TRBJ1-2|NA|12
CSASSTNYGYTF
TGCAGTGCTAGCTCGACTAACTATGGCTACACCTTC
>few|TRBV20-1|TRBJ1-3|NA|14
CSARHLGQSNTIYF
TGCAGTGCCCGTCACCTCGGACAGTCAAACACCATATATTTT
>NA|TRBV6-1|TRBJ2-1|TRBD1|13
CASMEQGRDEQFF
TGTGCCAGCATGGAACAGGGGCGGGATGAGCAGTTCTTC
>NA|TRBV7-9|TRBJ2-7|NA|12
CASSLFVNEQYF
TGTGCCAGCAGCTTATTCGTAAACGAGCAGTACTTC
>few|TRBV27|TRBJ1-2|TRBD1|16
CASSWSGTGWTYGYTF
TGTGCCAGCAGCTGGTCCGGGACAGGTTGGACCTATGGCTACACCTTC
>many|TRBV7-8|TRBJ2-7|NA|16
CASSLETFLPQYEQYF
TGTGCCAGCAGCTTAGAGACCTTTCTCCCCCAATACGAGCAGTACTTC
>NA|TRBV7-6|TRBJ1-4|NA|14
CTSSLWGSNQKLFF
TGTACCAGCAGCTTATGGGGGTCTAATCAAAAACTGTTTTTT
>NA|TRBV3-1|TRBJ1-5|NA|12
CASSLGRPPLHF
TGTGCCAGCAGCCTCGGACGGCCACCGCTGCATTTT
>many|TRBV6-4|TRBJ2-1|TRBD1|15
CASSDSTGGYNEQFF
TGTGCCAGCAGTGACTCGACAGGGGGGTACAATGAGCAGTTCTTC
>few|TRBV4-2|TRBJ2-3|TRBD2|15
CASSQDRGLADTQYF
TGTGCCAGCAGCCAAGATAGGGGACTAGCGGATACGCAGTATTTT
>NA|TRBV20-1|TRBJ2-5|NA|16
CSAPRGGVGLQETQYF
TGCAGTGCGCCCCGGGGAGGTGTGGGGCTACAAGAGACCCAGTACTTC
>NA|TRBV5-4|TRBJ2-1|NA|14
CASSLGYRDNEQFF
TGTGCCAGCAGCTTGGGCTACAGGGACAATGAGCAGTTCTTC
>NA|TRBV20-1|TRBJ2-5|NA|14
CSASGRSVQETQYF
TGCAGTGCTTCTGGAAGGAGCGTCCAAGAGACCCAGTACTTC
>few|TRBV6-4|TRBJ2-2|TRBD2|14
CASSEGAGAGELFF
TGTGCCAGCAGTGAAGGAGCGGGAGCCGGGGAGCTGTTTTTT